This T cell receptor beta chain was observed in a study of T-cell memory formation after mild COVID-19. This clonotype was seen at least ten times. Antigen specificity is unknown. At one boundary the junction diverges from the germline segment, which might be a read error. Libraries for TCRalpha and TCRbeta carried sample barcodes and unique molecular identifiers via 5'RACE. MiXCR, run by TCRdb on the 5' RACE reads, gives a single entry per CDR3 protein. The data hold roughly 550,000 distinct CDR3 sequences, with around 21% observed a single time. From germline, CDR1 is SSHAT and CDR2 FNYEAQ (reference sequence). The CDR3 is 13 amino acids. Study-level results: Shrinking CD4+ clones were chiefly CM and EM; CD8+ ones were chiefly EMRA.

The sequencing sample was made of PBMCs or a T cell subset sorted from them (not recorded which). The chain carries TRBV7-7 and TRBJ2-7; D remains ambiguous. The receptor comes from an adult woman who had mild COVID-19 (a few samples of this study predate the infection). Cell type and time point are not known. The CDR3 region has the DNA TGTGCTAGCAGCTTTGGACCTTCCTACGAGCAGTACTTC. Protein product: CASSFGPSYEQYF.